At least ten counts were recorded for the clone carrying this TCR beta chain. Its antigen remains unknown. The sample originates from a study of identical twins. General study results and limits: Invariant T cells like MAIT and iNKT could partly confound the zero-insertion analyses. The abundant beta clonotypes from cord blood had fewer insertions, and memory repertoires had none of this.

The donors were all healthy and Caucasian. The germline gives CDR1 LNHDA, CDR2 SQIVND (reference sequence). The junction had 9 bases not matched to a gene; V was cut back by 6 bases and J by 6 bases. The CDR3 totals 15 residues. TCRdb called the 5' RACE reads again in MiXCR, with one record for every CDR3 protein. The sample contains nearly 650,000 distinct CDR3 sequences, about 7.6% of which appear only once. The data also belong to a second study, concerning yellow fever vaccine responses in identical twins.

The chain joins TRBV19 to TRBJ1-5; TRBD1 agrees at 9 bases. The TCR originated in a woman between 18 and 29 years old in good health. The sequencing input was PBMCs. CDR3 bases: TGTGCCAGTAGAATAACAGGGGGCGGCGGTCAGCCCCAGCATTTT. Its translation is CASRITGGGGQPQHF.